This record looks at one T cell receptor (beta chain) sequence and its context. This clone was detected once. Its antigen remains unidentified. Per-base qualities were not stored, and no clone one base away is much larger. This sample is drawn from a study of T cell responses to AZD1222 COVID-19 vaccine (dated by TCRdb to the early 2020s). With respect to the entire study: A total of 230 or so trial participants underwent TCR sequencing, of whom around 200 received two doses of AZD1222 and some 25 received two doses of the MenACWY control vaccine. Trial participants were enrolled by age into 18-55, 56-69 and 70-plus year subgroups, with roughly 160, 29 and 62 TCR-sequenced participants respectively.

In light of the paper, this sample's time point label describes: about 28 days (+/-7) after the second vaccine dose. AZD1222 recipients with second doses at about 4 weeks or about 12 weeks were pooled, because spike-specific TCR depth and breadth did not differ between schedules. The vaccinee samples were drawn from two UK trials, COV001 and COV002, one of which was a single-blind randomized controlled phase 2/3 trial testing AZD1222 (ChAdOx1 nCoV-19) in healthy adults. Trial participant PBMC samples were collected at day 0 and day 28 after the second dose for TCRbeta chain sequencing. Broad study findings and their caveats: Spike-specific TCR breadth and depth rose significantly after two AZD1222 doses compared with day 0 and with MenACWY recipients. Reportedly, close to half of the unique spike-specific TCRs recognized epitopes lying outside the regions that are mutated in the B.1.351 and B.1.1.7 variants. The 56-69-year group was small, and its depth increase did not reach significance, likely because of low power. Participants were mostly white British, with more females than males. The authors suggested clonal diversity may have been underestimated. Conclusions about previously exposed vaccinees are limited because only a handful of AZD1222 recipients were SARS-CoV-2 seropositive at baseline. Because no day 14 peak-response samples were available, the repertoires could be characterized only after the peak T cell response. Vaccine-associated CD4 TCRs spanned the whole spike protein, with dominant responses in regions 160-218 and 743-854.

Deletion took 4 bases off V and 7 bases off J, with a span of 11 bases between the germline ends. The CDR3 sequence holds 12 residues, the cysteine and phenylalanine included. Only the CDR3 DNA is retained, 36 bases long and in frame from the first base. In the germline V gene, CDR1 corresponds to MDHEN and CDR2 to SYDVKM. The CDR3 regions of human TCRbeta chains were analyzed by immunosequencing. In the original analysis: TCRs in the repertoires were matched against a reference library of SARS-CoV-2-specific TCRs that had been generated with the MIRA antigen-specificity platform. Breadth was defined as the fraction of unique TCRs that were SARS-CoV-2-associated. Depth was defined as the fraction of total T cells that were SARS-CoV-2-associated. Using the MIRA data, each spike-specific TCR was mapped to the spike region that the TCR reacts to and placed in a CD4 or CD8 class. Log10-transformed breadth and depth values were compared by one-way ANOVA with Sidak's multiple comparisons tests. TCRdb took this table from immuneACCESS and kept in-frame rearrangements with V and J called. Such tables lack part of the clones; where checked against another copy, unresolved V genes explain under half of the gap, and the rest is unexplained. Clonal size and the V and J genes are those of that table, whereas D and trimming came from the DNA. This sample comprises about 94,000 clones, roughly 88% of them detected only once. The ten largest clones capture over 10% of the sample.

The chain joins TRBV28 to TRBJ2-7; too little of a D gene remains to name it. Sequenced material: peripheral blood, taken 28 days after the second AZD1222 dose. The clonotype originates from an adult who received the AZD1222 COVID-19 vaccine. Read as DNA, the sequence is TGTGCCAGCAGTTGGGAATTCGGGGAGCAGTACTTC. Its translation is CASSWEFGEQYF.